A single sample gave rise to the 23 T cell receptor beta chains below, sequenced in a study of blood T cells in healthy people across ages. Combining a sample-barcoded 5' primer with a J-beta primer mix, a second PCR ran for roughly 7 to 12 cycles. TCRdb passed the 5' RACE reads through MiXCR, listing each CDR3 protein once. The sample has fewer than 900,000 distinct CDR3 sequences; approximately 39% are singletons. Sequencing was done on a sample of blood. Source of these receptors: a woman in her sixties in good health.

The J gene is TRBJ2-6, the V gene TRBV12-3 or TRBV12-4; D is undetermined. The V end was cut by 1 base, the J end by 0 bases, with 10 bases between. This CDR3 is built from 17 residues. This CDR3 is CASSLDGSRSGANVLTF. In DNA form, the CDR3 reads TGTGCCAGCAGTTTAGATGGCAGCCGCTCTGGGGCCAACGTCCTGACTTTC.

As to this clonotype: A read error may be the cause here, since a much bigger clone is one base away. V gene TRBV11-2 combines with J gene TRBJ2-1; D remains unclear. The closer fit of TRBJ2-7 to the DNA end suggests the J call may be wrong. This CDR3 region has 18 residues. Germline V CDR1 and CDR2: SGHAT, FQNNGV. The CDR3 DNA reads TGTGCCAGCAGCTTAGGGCGAAAGACTGTGAGCTCCTACAATGAGCAGTACTTC. Translating gives CASSLGRKTVSSYNEQYF.

Concerning this clonotype: A read error may explain this, as a much larger clone is one base away. The chain has TRBV4-3 and TRBJ2-4; 9 bases are shared with TRBD2. With the DNA end fitting TRBJ2-7 better, the J assignment may be wrong. Germline V gene lookup returns CDR1 LGHNA and CDR2 YSLEER. This CDR3 is built from 16 residues. The CDR3 sequence: CASSHGQGLAAGEQYF. In nucleotides, the CDR3 is TGCGCCAGCAGCCATGGCCAGGGACTAGCAGCCGGCGAGCAGTACTTC.

This clonotype was seen a few times. The chain's CDR3 is CASSLTSGGNEQYF. CDR3 coding DNA: TGTGCCAGCAGCTTAACTAGCGGGGGAAATGAGCAGTACTTC. This sequence joins TRBV7-3 and TRBJ2-7, with 9 bases aligning to TRBD2. The trim removed 0 bases at V and 7 bases at J, leaving 4 bases unmatched. The CDR3 is 14 amino acids. Germline CDR1 SGHTA, CDR2 FQGTGA.

In its sample, this clonotype was seen a few times. This chain connects TRBV4-2 to TRBJ2-7, with D tentatively TRBD2 (6 bases). Trimming stripped 5 bases from V and 0 bases from J, with 8 bases between. The CDR3 length is 13 residues. Germline CDR1 is LGHNA and CDR2 is YNFKEQ. The CDR3 DNA reads TGTGCCAGCAGCAAGCGGGTCTCCTACGAGCAGTACTTC. It codes for CASSKRVSYEQYF.

This clonotype was seen a few times. The rearrangement uses TRBV12-3 or TRBV12-4 and TRBJ2-5, with D possibly called TRBD1 or TRBD2 (7 bases each). There are 14 residues in the CDR3. Trimming took off 7 bases at V and 5 bases at J, with 17 bases between the two ends. The CDR3 coding sequence is TGTGCCAGCACCCAGGGGGGAGGGTGGGAGACCCAGTACTTC. Protein: CASTQGGGWETQYF.

The V call is TRBV20-1, the J call TRBJ2-3; the match to TRBD2 covers 14 bases. This CDR3 comprises 17 residues. Germline CDR1 DFQATT, CDR2 SNEGSKA (reference sequence). The J segment lost 0 bases and the V segment lost 3 bases, leaving 5 bases of the junction unmatched. The CDR3 nucleotides read TGCAGTGCTAGGGGACTAGCGGGGGACCTTAGCACAGATACGCAGTATTTT. Its translation: CSARGLAGDLSTDTQYF.

This clonotype came up a few times. This chain uses TRBV7-6 with TRBJ2-4, with a tentative D call TRBD2 (5 bases). The germline V and J ends were trimmed by 0 bases and 1 base, with 16 bases remaining between them. Per germline, CDR1 SGHVS and CDR2 FNYEAQ. This CDR3 comprises 18 residues. The chain's CDR3 is CASSLAEYRGWAKNIQYF. CDR3 sequence (DNA): TGTGCCAGCAGCTTAGCTGAGTACCGGGGTTGGGCCAAAAACATTCAGTACTTC.

This chain uses TRBV6-1 with TRBJ1-6; D unclear. V lost 8 bases to trimming and J lost 7 bases, with 6 bases between them. The CDR3 is 11 residues long. Germline lookup yields CDR1 MNHNS and CDR2 SASEGT. CDR3 nucleotide sequence: TGTGCCAGCGGAAACAATTCACCCCTCCACTTT. It translates to CASGNNSPLHF.

The rearrangement links TRBV21-1 to TRBJ2-7; the listed D gene, TRBD1, was not tested against the DNA. TRBV21-1 is a recognized pseudogene. CDR3 length: 14 amino acids. The CDR3 sequence: CASSGTVPPYEQYF. The CDR3 DNA reads TGTGCCAGCAGCGGGACAGTCCCTCCCTACGAGCAGTACTTC.

A few counts support this clonotype. This chain connects TRBV3-1 to TRBJ2-7; D is tentatively TRBD1 or TRBD2 (5 bases each). Germline V gene lookup returns CDR1 LGHDT and CDR2 YNNKEL (reference sequence). V lost 5 bases and J 1 base, leaving 21 bases between the germline ends. The length of the CDR3 is 17 residues. Here the CDR3 reads CASSDYTGTHSSYEQYF. CDR3 sequence (DNA): TGTGCCAGCAGCGATTACACGGGGACCCACAGTTCCTACGAGCAGTACTTC.

V usage is TRBV10-3 and J usage is TRBJ2-5; maybe TRBD2 (5 bases). The CDR3 is made up of 14 amino acids. The V end lost 10 bases, the J end lost 2 bases, and 17 bases lay between the germline ends. CDR1 is ENHRY, CDR2 SYGVKD, per germline. For the CDR3, the DNA is TGTGCCACAAAGAGGGCATTAGCTCAAGAGACCCAGTACTTC. Its translation is CATKRALAQETQYF.

The rearrangement uses TRBV7-2 and TRBJ2-3, with 8 bases that match TRBD2. Trimming took 0 bases from V and 0 from J; bases not matched to a gene: 8. The CDR3 has 18 residues. Germline V gene sequence: CDR1 SGHTA, CDR2 FQGNSA. Here the CDR3 reads CASSLAVRGARSTDTQYF. The DNA for the CDR3 is TGTGCCAGCAGCTTAGCGGTGCGGGGGGCTAGGAGCACAGATACGCAGTATTTT.

The CDR3 region has the DNA TGTGCCAGCAGCTTGGGGGGGGGGCGCCGTAATACGCAGTATTTT. This gives the protein CASSLGGGRRNTQYF. This chain connects TRBV7-3 to TRBJ2-3, with a weak D call TRBD2 (7 bases). Between the trimmed V and J ends, which lost 3 bases and 7 bases, there was a span of 17 bases. This CDR3 spans 15 amino acids. Germline-derived CDR1 and CDR2 are SGHTA and FQGTGA.

The J gene is TRBJ2-7, the V gene TRBV12-3 or TRBV12-4, with 11 bases that match TRBD2. The CDR3 consists of 15 residues. V was pared by 6 bases and J by 2 bases, with 6 bases of the junction left unmatched. The CDR3 DNA reads TGTGCCAGCAGGCCGGATAGCGGGAGGGCCTACGAGCAGTACTTC. This sequence encodes CASRPDSGRAYEQYF.

V and J are TRBV7-9 and TRBJ2-7; D is possibly TRBD1 or TRBD2 (5 bases each). This CDR3 is built from 16 residues. Germline CDR1 is SEHNR and CDR2 is FQNEAQ (reference sequence). Deletions cut 1 base from V and 0 bases from J, with 13 bases between. The CDR3 DNA sequence: TGTGCCAGCAGCTTAGGAAGGGACCCGAGCTCCTACGAGCAGTACTTC. It translates to CASSLGRDPSSYEQYF.

This clonotype was seen more than once but under ten times. V gene TRBV7-2 combines with J gene TRBJ2-7; D gene ambiguous. The end of the DNA aligns better with TRBJ2-5, so the J call may be wrong. This CDR3 comprises 12 residues. Germline CDR1 reads SGHTA; CDR2 reads FQGNSA. CDR3 in amino acids: CASSLPPRTQYF. DNA of the CDR3: TGTGCCAGCAGCTTGCCTCCGAGGACCCAGTACTTC.

This chain joins TRBV20-1 and TRBJ2-4; no firm D call. TRBJ2-7 matches the DNA end more closely, so the J call is doubtful. This CDR3 region has 13 residues. Germline loops: CDR1 DFQATT, CDR2 SNEGSKA (reference sequence). This CDR3 reads CSARPSVGSEQYF. CDR3 nucleotide sequence: TGCAGTGCTAGACCTTCGGTGGGCAGCGAGCAGTACTTC.

This rearrangement joins TRBV27 to TRBJ2-7, with TRBD2 matching over 9 bases. The CDR3 totals 15 residues. Germline CDR1 is MNHEY and CDR2 is SMNVEV (reference sequence). With 4 bases clipped from V and 3 bases from J, the junction kept 7 bases outside the gene matches. The CDR3 protein is CASSSLAGVRYEQYF. The CDR3 DNA follows: TGTGCCAGCAGTTCTTTAGCGGGAGTACGCTACGAGCAGTACTTC.

This clonotype was picked up one time. V gene TRBV3-1 combines with J gene TRBJ2-5; D remains ambiguous. Looked up from germline, CDR1 is LGHDT and CDR2 is YNNKEL (reference sequence). V was trimmed by 3 bases and J by 11 bases, leaving 19 bases between them. This CDR3 region has 14 residues. DNA of the CDR3: TGTGCCAGCAGCCAGGCGGCCGACAAGGCTGAGCAGTACTTC. Residues: CASSQAADKAEQYF.

The gene calls are TRBV27 and TRBJ2-1; D is possibly TRBD2 (7 bases). The V end lost 5 bases, the J end lost 3 bases, and 17 bases lay between the germline ends. In germline, CDR1 is MNHEY, CDR2 SMNVEV (reference sequence). The length of the CDR3 is 16 residues. The CDR3 DNA reads TGTGCCAGCAGTCCCCGCGGGAGAGGGGGCTACAATGAGCAGTTCTTC. Translating it yields CASSPRGRGGYNEQFF.

V usage is TRBV10-2 and J usage is TRBJ1-6; 7 positions match TRBD1. The CDR3 totals 15 residues. The V and J ends lost 5 bases and 8 bases, in that order; junction bases with no gene match: 9. Germline CDR1 is WSHSY and CDR2 is SAAADI. The DNA of the CDR3 is TGCGCCAGCAGTCCCCCGACAGGGAGAGATTCACCCCTCCACTTT. Translation: CASSPPTGRDSPLHF.

For this clonotype: This sequence may be a read error, since a much larger clone differs from it by one base. The chain uses TRBV29-1 and TRBJ2-6, with unresolved D. Germline values: CDR1 SQVTM, CDR2 ANQGSEA. CDR3 length: 14 amino acids. The chain's CDR3 is CGVDGGSGANVLTF. CDR3 DNA sequence: TGCGGCGTTGATGGCGGATCCGGGGCCAACGTCCTGACTTTC.